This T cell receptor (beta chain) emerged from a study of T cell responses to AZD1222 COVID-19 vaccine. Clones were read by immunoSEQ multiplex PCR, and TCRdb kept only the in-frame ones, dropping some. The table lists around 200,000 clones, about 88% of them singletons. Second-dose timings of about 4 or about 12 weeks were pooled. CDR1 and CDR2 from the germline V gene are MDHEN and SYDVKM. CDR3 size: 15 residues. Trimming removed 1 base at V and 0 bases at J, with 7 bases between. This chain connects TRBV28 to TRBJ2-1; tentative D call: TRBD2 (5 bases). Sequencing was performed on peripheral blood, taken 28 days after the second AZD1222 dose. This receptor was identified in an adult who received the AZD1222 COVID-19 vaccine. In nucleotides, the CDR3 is TGTGCCAGCAGTTTATTGGAGGACTCCTACAATGAGCAGTTCTTC. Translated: CASSLLEDSYNEQFF.